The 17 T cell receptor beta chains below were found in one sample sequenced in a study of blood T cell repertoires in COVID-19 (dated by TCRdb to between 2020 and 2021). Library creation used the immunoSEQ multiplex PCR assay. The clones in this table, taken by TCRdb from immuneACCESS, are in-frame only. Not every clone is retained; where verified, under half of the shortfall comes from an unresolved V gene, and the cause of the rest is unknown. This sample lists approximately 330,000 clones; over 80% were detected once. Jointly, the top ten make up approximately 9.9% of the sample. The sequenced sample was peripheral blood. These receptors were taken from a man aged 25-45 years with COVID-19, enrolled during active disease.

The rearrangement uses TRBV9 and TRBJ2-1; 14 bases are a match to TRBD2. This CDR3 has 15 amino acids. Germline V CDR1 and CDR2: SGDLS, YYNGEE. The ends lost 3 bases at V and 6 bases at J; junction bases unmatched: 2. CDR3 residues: CASSAGTSGGNEQFF. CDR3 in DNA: TGTGCCAGCAGCGCAGGGACTAGCGGGGGCAATGAGCAGTTCTTC. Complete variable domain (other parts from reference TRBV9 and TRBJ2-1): DSGVTQTPKHLITATGQRVTLRCSPRSGDLSVYWYQQSLDQGLQFLIQYYNGEERAKGNILERFSAQQFPDLHSELNLSSLELGDSALYFCASSAGTSGGNEQFFGPGTRLTVL.

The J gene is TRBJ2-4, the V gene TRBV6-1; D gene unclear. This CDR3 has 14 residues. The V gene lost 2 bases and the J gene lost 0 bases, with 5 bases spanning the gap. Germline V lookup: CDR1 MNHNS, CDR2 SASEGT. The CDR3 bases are TGTGCCAGCAGTGAACAGGTAGCCAAAAACATTCAGTACTTC. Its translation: CASSEQVAKNIQYF.

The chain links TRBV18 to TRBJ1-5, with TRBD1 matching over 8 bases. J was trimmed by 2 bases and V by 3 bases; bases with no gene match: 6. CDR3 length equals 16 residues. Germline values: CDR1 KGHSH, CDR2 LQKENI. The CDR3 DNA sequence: TGTGCCAGCTCACCTCTGGGACAGGTTGGCAATCAGCCCCAGCATTTT. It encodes CASSPLGQVGNQPQHF.

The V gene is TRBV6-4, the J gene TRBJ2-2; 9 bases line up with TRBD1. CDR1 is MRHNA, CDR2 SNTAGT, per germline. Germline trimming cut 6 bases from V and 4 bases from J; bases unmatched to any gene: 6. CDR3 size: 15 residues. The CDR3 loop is CASRRTGVITGELFF. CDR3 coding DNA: TGTGCCAGCAGGAGGACAGGGGTCATCACCGGGGAGCTGTTTTTT.

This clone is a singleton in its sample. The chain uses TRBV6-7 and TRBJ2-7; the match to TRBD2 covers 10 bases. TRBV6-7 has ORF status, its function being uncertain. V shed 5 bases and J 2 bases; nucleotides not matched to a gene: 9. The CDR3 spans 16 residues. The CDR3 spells CASSPSLAGGPYEQYF. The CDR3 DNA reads TGTGCCAGCAGTCCCTCCTTAGCGGGGGGCCCCTACGAGCAGTACTTC.

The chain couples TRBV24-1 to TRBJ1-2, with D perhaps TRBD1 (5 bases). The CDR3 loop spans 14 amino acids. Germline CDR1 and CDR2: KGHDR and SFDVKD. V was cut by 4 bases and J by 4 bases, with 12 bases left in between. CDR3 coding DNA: TGTGCCACCAGTGACACCGACAGTGGCTATGGCTACACCTTC. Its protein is CATSDTDSGYGYTF.

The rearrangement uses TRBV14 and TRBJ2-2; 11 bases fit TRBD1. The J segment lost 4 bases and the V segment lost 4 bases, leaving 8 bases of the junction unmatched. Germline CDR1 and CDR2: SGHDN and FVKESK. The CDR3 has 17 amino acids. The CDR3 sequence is CASSPRTGGWVTGELFF. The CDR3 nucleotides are TGTGCCAGCAGCCCCAGGACAGGGGGCTGGGTCACCGGGGAGCTGTTTTTT.

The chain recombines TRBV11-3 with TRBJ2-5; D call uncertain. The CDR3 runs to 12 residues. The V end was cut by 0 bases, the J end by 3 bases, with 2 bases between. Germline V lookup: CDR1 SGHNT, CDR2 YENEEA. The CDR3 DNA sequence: TGTGCCAGCAGCTTAGATAAAGAGACCCAGTACTTC. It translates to CASSLDKETQYF. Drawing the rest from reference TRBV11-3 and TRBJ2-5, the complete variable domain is EAGVVQSPRYKIIEKKQPVAFWCNPISGHNTLYWYLQNLGQGPELLIRYENEEAVDDSQLPKDRFSAERLKGVDSTLKIQPAELGDSAVYLCASSLDKETQYFGPGTRLLVL.

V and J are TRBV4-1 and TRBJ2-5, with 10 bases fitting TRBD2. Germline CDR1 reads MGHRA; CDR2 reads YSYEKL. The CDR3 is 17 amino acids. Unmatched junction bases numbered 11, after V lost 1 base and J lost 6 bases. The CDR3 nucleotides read TGCGCCAGCAGCCAAGCTCCCTCGTCTAGCGGGGGAAAGACCCAGTACTTC. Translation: CASSQAPSSSGGKTQYF.

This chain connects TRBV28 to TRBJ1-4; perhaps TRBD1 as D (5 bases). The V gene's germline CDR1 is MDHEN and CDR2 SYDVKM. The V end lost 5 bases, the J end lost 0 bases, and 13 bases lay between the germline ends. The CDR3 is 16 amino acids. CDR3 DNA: TGTGCCAGCAGTCCCCAGGGTGGAACAACTAATGAAAAACTGTTTTTT. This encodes CASSPQGGTTNEKLFF.

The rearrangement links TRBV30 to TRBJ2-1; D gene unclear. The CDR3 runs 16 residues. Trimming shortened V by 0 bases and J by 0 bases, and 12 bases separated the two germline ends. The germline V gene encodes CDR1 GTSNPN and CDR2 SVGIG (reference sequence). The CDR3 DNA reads TGTGCCTGGAGTGTACGCCCCGCTAGCTCCTACAATGAGCAGTTCTTC. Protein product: CAWSVRPASSYNEQFF.

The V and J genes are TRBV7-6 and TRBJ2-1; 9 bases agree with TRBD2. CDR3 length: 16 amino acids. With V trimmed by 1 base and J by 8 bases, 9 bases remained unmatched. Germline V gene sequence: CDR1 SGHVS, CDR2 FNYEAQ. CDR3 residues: CASSLVGAGGFDEQFF. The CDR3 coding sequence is TGTGCCAGCAGCTTAGTAGGGGCGGGGGGGTTCGATGAGCAGTTCTTC.

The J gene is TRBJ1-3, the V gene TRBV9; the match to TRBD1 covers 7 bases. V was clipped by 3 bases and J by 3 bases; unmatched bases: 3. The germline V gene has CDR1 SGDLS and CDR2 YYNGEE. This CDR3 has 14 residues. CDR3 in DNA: TGTGCCAGCAGCGCCGGGACAGATGGAAACACCATATATTTT. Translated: CASSAGTDGNTIYF.

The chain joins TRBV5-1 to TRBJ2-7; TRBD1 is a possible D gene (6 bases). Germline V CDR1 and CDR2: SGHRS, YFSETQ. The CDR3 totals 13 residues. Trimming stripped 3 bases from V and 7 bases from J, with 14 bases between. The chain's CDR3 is CASSYRDRGEQYF. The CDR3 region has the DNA TGCGCCAGCAGCTACAGGGATCGGGGAGAGCAGTACTTC. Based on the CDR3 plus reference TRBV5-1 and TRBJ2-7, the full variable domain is KAGVTQTPRYLIKTRGQQVTLSCSPISGHRSVSWYQQTPGQGLQFLFEYFSETQRNKGNFPGRFSGRQFSNSRSEMNVSTLELGDSALYLCASSYRDRGEQYFGPGTRLTVT.

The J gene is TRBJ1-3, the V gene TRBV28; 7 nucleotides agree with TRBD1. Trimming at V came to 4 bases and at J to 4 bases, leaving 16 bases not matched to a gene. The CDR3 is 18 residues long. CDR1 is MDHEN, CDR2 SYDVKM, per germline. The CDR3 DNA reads TGTGCCAGCAGTTCACCCCGATACAGGGGCACGGGGGGAAACACCATATATTTT. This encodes CASSSPRYRGTGGNTIYF. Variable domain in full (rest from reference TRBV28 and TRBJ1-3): DVKVTQSSRYLVKRTGEKVFLECVQDMDHENMFWYRQDPGLGLRLIYFSYDVKMKEKGDIPEGYSVSREKKERFSLILESASTNQTSMYLCASSSPRYRGTGGNTIYFGEGSWLTVV.

CDR3 loop: CASRLKAASSYEQYF. In DNA, the CDR3 is TGTGCCAGCAGGCTCAAGGCGGCTAGCTCCTACGAGCAGTACTTC. The V gene is TRBV6-5, the J gene TRBJ2-7; D is ambiguous. The CDR3 runs 15 residues. Germline assignment: CDR1 MNHEY and CDR2 SVGAGI. V lost 6 bases and J lost 0, with 15 bases in between.

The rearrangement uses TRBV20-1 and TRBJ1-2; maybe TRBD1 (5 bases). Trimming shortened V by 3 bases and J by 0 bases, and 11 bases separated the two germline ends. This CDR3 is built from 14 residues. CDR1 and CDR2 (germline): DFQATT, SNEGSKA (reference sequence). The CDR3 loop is CSASRQLANYGYTF. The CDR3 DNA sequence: TGCAGTGCTAGTAGACAGCTAGCTAACTATGGCTACACCTTC.